The next 21 T cell receptor beta chains were all read from a single sample in a study of blood T cell repertoires in COVID-19. Sequencing was performed with immunoSEQ multiplex PCR; in TCRdb, only in-frame clones are kept and a portion is missing. Among just over 300,000 clones listed, over 80% were seen once. The sequencing input was PBMCs or T cells enriched from blood (not recorded which). The receptors here all came from a woman under 30 who had recovered from COVID-19.

This chain joins TRBV7-9 and TRBJ1-1, with 10 nucleotides matching TRBD1. Germline V gives CDR1 SEHNR, CDR2 FQNEAQ (reference sequence). J lost 4 bases, V lost 5 bases, and 10 bases had no gene match. CDR3 size: 16 residues. This CDR3 reads CASSPLPGQGGTEAFF. The CDR3 DNA follows: TGTGCCAGCAGCCCCCTACCCGGACAGGGGGGCACTGAAGCTTTCTTT.

V gene TRBV28 combines with J gene TRBJ1-1; unclear D gene. CDR3 length: 14 residues. Germline CDR1 reads MDHEN; CDR2 reads SYDVKM. V dropped 8 bases and J dropped 1 base, with 14 bases sitting between them. CDR3 DNA sequence: TGTGCCAGCCCCCCTTCCGGGAGGAACACTGAAGCTTTCTTT. Its translation: CASPPSGRNTEAFF. Full variable domain (remainder filled in from reference TRBV28 and TRBJ1-1): DVKVTQSSRYLVKRTGEKVFLECVQDMDHENMFWYRQDPGLGLRLIYFSYDVKMKEKGDIPEGYSVSREKKERFSLILESASTNQTSMYLCASPPSGRNTEAFFGQGTRLTVV.

V gene TRBV4-1 combines with J gene TRBJ1-5; D is uncertain. The CDR3 sequence is 16 residues long. Per the germline V gene, CDR1 is MGHRA and CDR2 is YSYEKL. With 0 bases removed from V and 4 bases from J, the gap between germline ends came to 13 bases. The CDR3 nucleotides read TGCGCCAGCAGCCAAGATCAGAACAGCCAGAATCAGCCCCAGCATTTT. It translates to CASSQDQNSQNQPQHF.

V is TRBV2 and J is TRBJ1-5; D is unresolved. The CDR3 runs to 15 residues. Germline V gene sequence: CDR1 SNHLY, CDR2 FYNNEI. Trimming removed 4 bases from V and 6 bases from J, with 16 bases in between. The CDR3 here is CASSANRPAGQPQHF. In DNA form, the CDR3 reads TGTGCCAGCAGTGCGAACCGTCCTGCGGGTCAGCCCCAGCATTTT.

The J gene is TRBJ2-3, the V gene TRBV7-2, with TRBD2 matching 10 bases. This CDR3 is 16 amino acids long. Per germline, CDR1 SGHTA and CDR2 FQGNSA. V lost 5 bases, J lost 5 bases, and 10 bases stayed unmatched. The CDR3: CASSPHSSGSQDTQYF. The CDR3 nucleotides are TGTGCCAGCAGCCCTCACTCTAGCGGGAGTCAAGATACGCAGTATTTT.

The chain is built from TRBV4-3 and TRBJ1-5, with 8 bases aligning to TRBD1. Trimming at V came to 0 bases and at J to 6 bases, leaving 1 base not matched to a gene. Germline assignment: CDR1 LGHNA and CDR2 YSLEER. This CDR3 has 14 residues. The CDR3 here is CASSQDRGPQPQHF. The DNA for the CDR3 is TGCGCCAGCAGCCAAGACAGGGGGCCTCAGCCCCAGCATTTT.

The rearrangement uses TRBV18 and TRBJ2-3; D is unclear. The CDR3 is 15 amino acids. The V end lost 2 bases, the J end lost 2 bases, and 11 bases lay between the germline ends. Germline V gene data show CDR1 as KGHSH and CDR2 as LQKENI. CDR3 DNA sequence: TGTGCCAGCTCACCAAATCGAGTCTTCACAGATACGCAGTATTTT. Protein: CASSPNRVFTDTQYF.

This clone was seen only once. The chain uses TRBV10-3 and TRBJ1-5; D gene unclear. This CDR3 is 14 amino acids long. Germline lookup yields CDR1 ENHRY and CDR2 SYGVKD. With 3 bases removed from V and 7 bases from J, the gap between germline ends came to 13 bases. CDR3 DNA: TGTGCCATCAGTGATCGGAGGGAGGAACAGCCCCAGCATTTT. Encoded protein: CAISDRREEQPQHF.

The genes are TRBV19 and TRBJ1-2; D may be TRBD1 (6 bases). CDR3 size: 15 residues. V dropped 2 bases and J dropped 6 bases, with 16 bases sitting between them. Germline V gives CDR1 LNHDA, CDR2 SQIVND (reference sequence). In DNA form, the CDR3 reads TGTGCCAGTAGTATAACCTACAGGGCCGAAAATGGCTACACCTTC. As protein: CASSITYRAENGYTF.

The V and J genes are TRBV5-1 and TRBJ1-3, with TRBD1 as a possible D gene (6 bases). Per the germline V gene, CDR1 is SGHRS and CDR2 is YFSETQ. V lost 5 bases and J lost 4, with 19 bases in between. The CDR3 has 16 amino acids. The CDR3 DNA is TGCGCCAGCAGTCGGTCGGGTTGGGACACAGGAAACACCATATATTTT. Translation: CASSRSGWDTGNTIYF.

This chain uses TRBV18 with TRBJ2-5; 8 positions match TRBD1. The V segment lost 0 bases and the J segment 5 bases; nucleotides outside the gene matches: 8. The length of the CDR3 is 16 residues. Germline CDR1 and CDR2: KGHSH and LQKENI. CDR3 protein: CASSPPTAGGMETQYF. The CDR3, as DNA: TGTGCCAGCTCACCACCGACGGCAGGGGGCATGGAGACCCAGTACTTC.

The chain carries TRBV11-2 and TRBJ1-6; 9 bases fit TRBD1. This CDR3 is 15 amino acids long. CDR1 and CDR2 from the germline V gene are SGHAT and FQNNGV. V shed 5 bases and J 8 bases; nucleotides not matched to a gene: 7. The CDR3 region has the DNA TGTGCCAGCAGCCGTACGGGACAGGGTCATTCACCCCTCCACTTT. Its translation is CASSRTGQGHSPLHF.

This clone was counted once. V is TRBV14 and J is TRBJ1-1; TRBD1 agrees at 8 bases. The germline V gene has CDR1 SGHDN and CDR2 FVKESK. Trimming took 4 bases from V and 3 from J; bases not matched to a gene: 13. The CDR3 totals 17 residues. As DNA, the CDR3 is TGTGCCAGCAGCCCCCATGCGGACAGGGTTCTGGACACTGAAGCTTTCTTT. Translated: CASSPHADRVLDTEAFF.

This CDR3 is CASSYGGPPGEPQHF. In DNA, the CDR3 is TGTGCCAGCAGTTACGGAGGCCCGCCCGGGGAGCCCCAGCATTTT. The chain links TRBV27 to TRBJ1-5; D uncertain. This CDR3 has 15 residues. V gave up 4 bases and J gave up 8 bases, with 18 bases separating them. The germline gives CDR1 MNHEY, CDR2 SMNVEV (reference sequence).

The rearrangement joins TRBV3-1 (or the pseudogene TRBV3-2) to TRBJ2-7; a weak D match, TRBD2 (5 bases). The CDR3 has 15 residues. Germline values: CDR1 LGHDT, CDR2 YNNKEL (reference sequence). Between the trimmed V and J ends, which lost 1 base and 6 bases, there was a span of 16 bases. The CDR3 sequence: CASSQACLAEAEQYF. The CDR3 DNA is TGTGCCAGCAGCCAAGCTTGTCTAGCAGAGGCCGAGCAGTACTTC.

This chain joins TRBV7-2 and TRBJ1-4; tentatively, D is TRBD1 (5 bases). This CDR3 has 16 residues. Trimming removed 0 bases from V and 8 bases from J, with 16 bases in between. Germline CDR1 and CDR2: SGHTA and FQGNSA. The CDR3 here is CASSLAGGLWAEKLFF. For the CDR3, the DNA is TGTGCCAGCAGCTTAGCGGGGGGACTGTGGGCCGAAAAACTGTTTTTT.

V gene TRBV27 combines with J gene TRBJ2-1; 14 positions agree with TRBD2. The CDR3 sequence is 14 residues long. Trimming removed 6 bases from V and 9 bases from J; junction bases left unmatched: 4. CDR1 is MNHEY and CDR2 is SMNVEV in the germline V gene (reference sequence). The CDR3 nucleotides read TGTGCCAGCAGCTGGGGACTAGCGGGGGTTGAGCAGTTCTTC. This translates into CASSWGLAGVEQFF.

This chain links TRBV5-1 with TRBJ1-4, with 9 bases matching TRBD1. J lost 7 bases, V lost 4 bases, and 11 bases had no gene match. The CDR3 has 16 residues. CDR1 and CDR2 from the germline V gene are SGHRS and YFSETQ. The CDR3 DNA sequence: TGCGCCAGCAGCGCAGAACCGAGGACAGGGGCTGAAAAACTGTTTTTT. This sequence encodes CASSAEPRTGAEKLFF.

Notes on this clone: Within the sample, other DNA sequences also encode this same CDR3. This rearrangement joins TRBV12-3 or TRBV12-4 to TRBJ2-2; D uncertain. The V end lost 3 bases, the J end lost 3 bases, and 5 bases lay between the germline ends. CDR3 length equals 13 residues. The CDR3 protein is CASSLSYTGELFF. DNA of the CDR3: TGTGCCAGCAGTTTGAGCTACACCGGGGAGCTGTTTTTT.

The CDR3 protein is CASTILDGTEGEKLFF. The CDR3 nucleotides read TGTGCCAGTACCATCCTTGATGGGACAGAGGGTGAAAAACTGTTTTTT. This chain connects TRBV19 to TRBJ1-4; TRBD1 aligns across 7 bases. CDR1 and CDR2 (germline): LNHDA, SQIVND (reference sequence). With V trimmed by 7 bases and J by 7 bases, 15 bases remained unmatched. The CDR3 has 16 residues.

The chain links TRBV28 to TRBJ1-1; TRBD1 agrees at 11 bases. This CDR3 has 17 residues. With V trimmed by 7 bases and J by 6 bases, 16 bases remained unmatched. Germline loops: CDR1 MDHEN, CDR2 SYDVKM. CDR3 protein: CASNPLLGTGGRAEAFF. CDR3 DNA: TGTGCCAGCAATCCACTCCTCGGGACAGGGGGAAGGGCTGAAGCTTTCTTT.